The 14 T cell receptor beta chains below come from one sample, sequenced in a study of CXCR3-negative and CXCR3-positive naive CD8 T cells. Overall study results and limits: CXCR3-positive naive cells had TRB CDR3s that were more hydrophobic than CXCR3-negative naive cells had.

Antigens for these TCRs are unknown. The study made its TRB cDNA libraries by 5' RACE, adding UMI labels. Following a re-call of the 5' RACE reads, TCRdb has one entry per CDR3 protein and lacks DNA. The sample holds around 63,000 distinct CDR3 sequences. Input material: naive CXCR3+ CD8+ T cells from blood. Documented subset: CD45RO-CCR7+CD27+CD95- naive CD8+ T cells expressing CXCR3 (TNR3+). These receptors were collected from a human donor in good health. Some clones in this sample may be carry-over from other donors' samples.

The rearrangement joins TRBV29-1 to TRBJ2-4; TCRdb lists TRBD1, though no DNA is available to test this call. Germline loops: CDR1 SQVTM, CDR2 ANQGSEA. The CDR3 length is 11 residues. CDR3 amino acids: CSVTGGNIQYF.

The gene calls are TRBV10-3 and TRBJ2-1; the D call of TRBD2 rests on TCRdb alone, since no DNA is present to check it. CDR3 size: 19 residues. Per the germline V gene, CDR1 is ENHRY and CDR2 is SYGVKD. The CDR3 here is CAIRETGLAGISSYNEQFF.

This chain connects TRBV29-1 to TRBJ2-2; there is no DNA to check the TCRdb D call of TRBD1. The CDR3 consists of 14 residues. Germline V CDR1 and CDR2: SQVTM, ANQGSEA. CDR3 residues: CSVVGEGQPGELFF.

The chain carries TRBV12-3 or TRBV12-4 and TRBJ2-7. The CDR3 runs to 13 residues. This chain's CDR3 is CASRHINSYEQYF.

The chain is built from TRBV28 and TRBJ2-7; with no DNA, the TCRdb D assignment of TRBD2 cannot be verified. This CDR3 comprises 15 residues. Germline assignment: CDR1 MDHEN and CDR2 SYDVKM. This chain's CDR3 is CASSPYPGTSYEQYF.

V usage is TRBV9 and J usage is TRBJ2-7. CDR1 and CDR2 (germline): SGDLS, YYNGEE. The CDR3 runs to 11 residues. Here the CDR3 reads CASGDNYEQYF.

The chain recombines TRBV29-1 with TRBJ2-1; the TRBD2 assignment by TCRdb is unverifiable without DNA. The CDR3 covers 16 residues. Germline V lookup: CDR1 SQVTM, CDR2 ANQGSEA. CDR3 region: CSVEGIVAGGDNEQFF.

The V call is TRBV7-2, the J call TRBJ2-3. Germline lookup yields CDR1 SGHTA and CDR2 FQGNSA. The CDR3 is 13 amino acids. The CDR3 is CASSLDSADTQYF.

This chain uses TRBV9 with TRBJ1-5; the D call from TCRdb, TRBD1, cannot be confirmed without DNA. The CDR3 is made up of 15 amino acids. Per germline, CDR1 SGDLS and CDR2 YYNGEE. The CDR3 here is CASSSEDRDNQPQHF. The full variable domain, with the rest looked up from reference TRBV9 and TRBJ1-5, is DSGVTQTPKHLITATGQRVTLRCSPRSGDLSVYWYQQSLDQGLQFLIQYYNGEERAKGNILERFSAQQFPDLHSELNLSSLELGDSALYFCASSSEDRDNQPQHFGDGTRLSIL.

The CDR3 region is CASSPGPQSSYEQYF. The chain recombines TRBV9 with TRBJ2-7; TCRdb names TRBD1, which stays unverified in the absence of DNA. Looked up from germline, CDR1 is SGDLS and CDR2 is YYNGEE. The CDR3 contains 15 residues.

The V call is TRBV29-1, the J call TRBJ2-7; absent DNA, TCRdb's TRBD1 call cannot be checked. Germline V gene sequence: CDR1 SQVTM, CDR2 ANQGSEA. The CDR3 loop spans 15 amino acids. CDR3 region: CSVAPTGQGLYEQYF.

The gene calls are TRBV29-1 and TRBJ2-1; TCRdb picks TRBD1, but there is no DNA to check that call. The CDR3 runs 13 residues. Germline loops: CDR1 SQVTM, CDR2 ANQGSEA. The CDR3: CSVEYLAGNEQFF.

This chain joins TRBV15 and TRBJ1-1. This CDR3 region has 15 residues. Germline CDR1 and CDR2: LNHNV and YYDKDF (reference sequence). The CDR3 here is CATSRDRRSNTEAFF.

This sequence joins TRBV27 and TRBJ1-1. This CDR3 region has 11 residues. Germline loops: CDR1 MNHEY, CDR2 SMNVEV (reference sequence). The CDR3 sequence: CASSSNTEAFF.